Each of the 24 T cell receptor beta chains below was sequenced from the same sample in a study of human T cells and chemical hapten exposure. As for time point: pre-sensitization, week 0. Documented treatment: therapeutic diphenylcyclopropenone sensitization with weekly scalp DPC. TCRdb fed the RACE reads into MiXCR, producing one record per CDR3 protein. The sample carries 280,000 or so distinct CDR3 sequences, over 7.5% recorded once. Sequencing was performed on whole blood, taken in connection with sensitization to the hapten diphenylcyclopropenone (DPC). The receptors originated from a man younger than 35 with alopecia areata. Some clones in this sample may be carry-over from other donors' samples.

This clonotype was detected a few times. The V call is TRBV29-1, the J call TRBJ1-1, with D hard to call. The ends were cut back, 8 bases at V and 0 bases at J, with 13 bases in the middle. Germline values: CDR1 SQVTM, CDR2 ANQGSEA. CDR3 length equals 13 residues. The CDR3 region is CSLTTDLNTEAFF. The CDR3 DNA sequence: TGCAGCCTTACCACCGACCTGAACACTGAAGCTTTCTTT. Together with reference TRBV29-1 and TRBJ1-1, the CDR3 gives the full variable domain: SAVISQKPSRDICQRGTSLTIQCQVDSQVTMMFWYRQQPGQSLTLIATANQGSEATYESGFVIDKFPISRPNLTFSTLTVSNMSPEDSSIYLCSLTTDLNTEAFFGQGTRLTVV.

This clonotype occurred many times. CDR3 sequence: CASSQDTSTDTQYF. For the CDR3, the DNA is TGTGCCAGCAGCCAAGATACTAGCACAGATACGCAGTATTTT. V is TRBV4-2 and J is TRBJ2-3; D not certain. Germline-derived CDR1 and CDR2 are LGHNA and YNFKEQ. Between the trimmed V and J ends, which lost 0 bases and 0 bases, there was a span of 4 bases. There are 14 residues in the CDR3.

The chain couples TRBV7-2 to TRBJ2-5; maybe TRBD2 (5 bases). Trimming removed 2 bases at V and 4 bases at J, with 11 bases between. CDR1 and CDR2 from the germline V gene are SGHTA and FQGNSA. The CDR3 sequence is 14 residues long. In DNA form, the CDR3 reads TGTGCCAGCAGCTTAAGCCGGGATGGAGAGACCCAGTACTTC. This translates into CASSLSRDGETQYF.

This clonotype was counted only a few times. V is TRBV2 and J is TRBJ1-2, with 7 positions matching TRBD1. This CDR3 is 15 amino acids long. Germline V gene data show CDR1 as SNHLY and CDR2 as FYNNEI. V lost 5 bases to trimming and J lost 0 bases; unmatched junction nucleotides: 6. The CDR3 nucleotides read TGTGCCAGCAGTCGGACAGGCCCAGCTAACTATGGCTACACCTTC. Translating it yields CASSRTGPANYGYTF.

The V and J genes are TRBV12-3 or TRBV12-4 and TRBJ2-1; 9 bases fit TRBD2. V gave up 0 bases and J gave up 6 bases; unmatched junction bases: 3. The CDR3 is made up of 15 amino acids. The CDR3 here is CASSLALAGINEQFF. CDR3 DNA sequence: TGTGCCAGCAGTTTAGCGCTAGCGGGGATCAATGAGCAGTTCTTC.

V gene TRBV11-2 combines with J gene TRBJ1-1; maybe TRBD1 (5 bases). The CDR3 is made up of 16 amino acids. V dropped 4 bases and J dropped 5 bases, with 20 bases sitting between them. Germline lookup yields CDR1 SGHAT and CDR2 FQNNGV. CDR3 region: CASSSPRGLGATEAFF. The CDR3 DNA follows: TGTGCCAGCAGCTCACCGAGGGGTTTAGGGGCTACTGAAGCTTTCTTT. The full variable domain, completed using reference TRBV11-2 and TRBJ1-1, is EAGVAQSPRYKIIEKRQSVAFWCNPISGHATLYWYQQILGQGPKLLIQFQNNGVVDDSQLPKDRFSAERLKGVDSTLKIQPAKLEDSAVYLCASSSPRGLGATEAFFGQGTRLTVV.

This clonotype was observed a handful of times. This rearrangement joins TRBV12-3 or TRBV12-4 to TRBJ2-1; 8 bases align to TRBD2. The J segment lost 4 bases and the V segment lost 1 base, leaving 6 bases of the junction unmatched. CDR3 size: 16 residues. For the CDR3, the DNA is TGTGCCAGCAGTTTAGGGCGGGGGGCCTTATACAATGAGCAGTTCTTC. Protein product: CASSLGRGALYNEQFF.

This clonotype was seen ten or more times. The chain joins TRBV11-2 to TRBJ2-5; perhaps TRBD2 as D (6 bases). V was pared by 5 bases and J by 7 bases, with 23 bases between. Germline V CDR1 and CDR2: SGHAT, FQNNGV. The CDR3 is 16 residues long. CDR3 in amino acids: CASSHFTEREYGTQYF. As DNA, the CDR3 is TGTGCCAGCAGCCACTTCACCGAACGGGAGTATGGGACCCAGTACTTC. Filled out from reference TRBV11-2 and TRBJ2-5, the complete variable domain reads EAGVAQSPRYKIIEKRQSVAFWCNPISGHATLYWYQQILGQGPKLLIQFQNNGVVDDSQLPKDRFSAERLKGVDSTLKIQPAKLEDSAVYLCASSHFTEREYGTQYFGPGTRLLVL.

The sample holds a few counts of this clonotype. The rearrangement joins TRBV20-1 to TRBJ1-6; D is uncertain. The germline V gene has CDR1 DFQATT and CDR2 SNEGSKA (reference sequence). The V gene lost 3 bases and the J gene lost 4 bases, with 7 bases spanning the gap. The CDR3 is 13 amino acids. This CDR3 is CSASGHYNSPLHF. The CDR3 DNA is TGCAGTGCTAGCGGCCATTATAATTCACCCCTCCACTTT.

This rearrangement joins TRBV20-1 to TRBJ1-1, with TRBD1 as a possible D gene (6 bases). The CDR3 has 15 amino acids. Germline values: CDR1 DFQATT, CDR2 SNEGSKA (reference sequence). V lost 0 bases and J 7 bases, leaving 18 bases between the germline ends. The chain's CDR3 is CSARDLGGPAFEAFF. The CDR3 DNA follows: TGCAGTGCTAGAGATCTTGGGGGCCCGGCCTTTGAAGCTTTCTTT.

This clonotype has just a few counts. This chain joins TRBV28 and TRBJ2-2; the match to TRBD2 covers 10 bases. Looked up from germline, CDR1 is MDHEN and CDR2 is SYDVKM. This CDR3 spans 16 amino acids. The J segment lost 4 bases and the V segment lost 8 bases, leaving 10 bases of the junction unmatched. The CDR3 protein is CASGSSGGNPTGELFF. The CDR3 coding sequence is TGTGCCAGCGGATCTAGCGGGGGCAACCCCACCGGGGAGCTGTTTTTT.

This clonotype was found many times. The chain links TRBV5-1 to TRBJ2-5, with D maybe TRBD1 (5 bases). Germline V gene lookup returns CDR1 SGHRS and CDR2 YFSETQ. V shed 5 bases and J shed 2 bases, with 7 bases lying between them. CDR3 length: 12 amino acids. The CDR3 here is CASSDRQETQYF. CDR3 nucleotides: TGCGCCAGCAGTGACAGACAAGAGACCCAGTACTTC.

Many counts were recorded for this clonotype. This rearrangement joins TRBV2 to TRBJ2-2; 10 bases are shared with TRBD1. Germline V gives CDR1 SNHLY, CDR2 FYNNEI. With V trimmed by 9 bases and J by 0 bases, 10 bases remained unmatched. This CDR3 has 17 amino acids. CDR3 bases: TGTGCCAGAAGGAGGCGACAGGGGGCCCCGAACACCGGGGAGCTGTTTTTT. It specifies CARRRRQGAPNTGELFF.

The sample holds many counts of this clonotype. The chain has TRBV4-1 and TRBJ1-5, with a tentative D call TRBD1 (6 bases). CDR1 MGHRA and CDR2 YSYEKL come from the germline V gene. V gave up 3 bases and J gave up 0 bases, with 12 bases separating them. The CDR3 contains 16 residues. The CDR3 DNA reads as TGCGCCAGCAGCCAGGGGGGGACATTTAGCAATCAGCCCCAGCATTTT. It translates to CASSQGGTFSNQPQHF.

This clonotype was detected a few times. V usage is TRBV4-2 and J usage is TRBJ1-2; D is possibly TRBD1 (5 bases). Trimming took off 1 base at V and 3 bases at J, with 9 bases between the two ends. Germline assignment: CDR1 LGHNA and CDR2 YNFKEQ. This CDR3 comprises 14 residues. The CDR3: CASSQGDRYYGYTF. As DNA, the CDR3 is TGTGCCAGCAGCCAAGGGGACCGATACTATGGCTACACCTTC.

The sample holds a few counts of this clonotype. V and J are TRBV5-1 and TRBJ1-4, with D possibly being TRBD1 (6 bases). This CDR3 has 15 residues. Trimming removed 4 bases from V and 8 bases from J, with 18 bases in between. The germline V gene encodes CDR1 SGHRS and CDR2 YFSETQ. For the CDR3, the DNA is TGCGCCAGCAGCCCAAGGGGGGGCGAGCGGGAAAAACTGTTTTTT. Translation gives CASSPRGGEREKLFF.

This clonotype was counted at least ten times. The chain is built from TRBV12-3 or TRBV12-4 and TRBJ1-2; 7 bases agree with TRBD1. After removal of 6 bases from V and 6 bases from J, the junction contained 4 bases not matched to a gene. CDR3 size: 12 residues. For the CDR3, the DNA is TGTGCCAGCAGCCTTACAGGGGATGGCTACACCTTC. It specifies CASSLTGDGYTF.

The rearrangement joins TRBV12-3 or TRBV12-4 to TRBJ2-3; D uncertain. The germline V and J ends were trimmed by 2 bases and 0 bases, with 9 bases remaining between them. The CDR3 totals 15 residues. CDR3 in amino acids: CASSLTGTSTDTQYF. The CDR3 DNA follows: TGTGCCAGCAGTTTAACCGGCACCAGCACAGATACGCAGTATTTT.

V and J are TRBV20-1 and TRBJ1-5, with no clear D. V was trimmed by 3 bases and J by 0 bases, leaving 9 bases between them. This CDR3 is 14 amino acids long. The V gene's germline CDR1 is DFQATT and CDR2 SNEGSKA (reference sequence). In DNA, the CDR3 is TGCAGTGCTAGTTCGGATTCTAGCAATCAGCCCCAGCATTTT. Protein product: CSASSDSSNQPQHF.

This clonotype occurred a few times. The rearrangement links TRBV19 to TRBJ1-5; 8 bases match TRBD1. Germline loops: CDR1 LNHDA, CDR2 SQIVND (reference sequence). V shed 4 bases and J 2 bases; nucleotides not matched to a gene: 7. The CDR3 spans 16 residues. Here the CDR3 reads CASSRGTGLGNQPQHF. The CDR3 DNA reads TGTGCCAGTAGTAGGGGGACAGGACTAGGCAATCAGCCCCAGCATTTT. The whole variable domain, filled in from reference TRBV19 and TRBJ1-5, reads DGGITQSPKYLFRKEGQNVTLSCEQNLNHDAMYWYRQDPGQGLRLIYYSQIVNDFQKGDIAEGYSVSREKKESFPLTVTSAQKNPTAFYLCASSRGTGLGNQPQHFGDGTRLSIL.

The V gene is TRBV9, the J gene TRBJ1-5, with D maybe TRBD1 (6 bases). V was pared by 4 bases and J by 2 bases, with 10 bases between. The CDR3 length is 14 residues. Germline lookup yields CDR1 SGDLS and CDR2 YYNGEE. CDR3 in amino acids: CASSRQEGNQPQHF. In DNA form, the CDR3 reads TGTGCCAGCAGCAGACAGGAGGGCAATCAGCCCCAGCATTTT.

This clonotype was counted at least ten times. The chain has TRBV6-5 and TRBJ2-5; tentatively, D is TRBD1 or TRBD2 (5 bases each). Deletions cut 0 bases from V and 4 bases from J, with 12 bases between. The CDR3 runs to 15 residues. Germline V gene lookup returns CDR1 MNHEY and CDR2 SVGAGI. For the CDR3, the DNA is TGTGCCAGCAGTTACTCGATGGGACCCGGAGAGACCCAGTACTTC. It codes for CASSYSMGPGETQYF.

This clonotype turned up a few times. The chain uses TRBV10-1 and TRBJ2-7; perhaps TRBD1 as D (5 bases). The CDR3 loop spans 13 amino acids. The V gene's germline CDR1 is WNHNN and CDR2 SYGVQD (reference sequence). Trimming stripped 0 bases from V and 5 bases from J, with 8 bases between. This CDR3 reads CASSESKTDEQYF. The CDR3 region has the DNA TGCGCCAGCAGTGAGTCGAAGACAGACGAGCAGTACTTC.

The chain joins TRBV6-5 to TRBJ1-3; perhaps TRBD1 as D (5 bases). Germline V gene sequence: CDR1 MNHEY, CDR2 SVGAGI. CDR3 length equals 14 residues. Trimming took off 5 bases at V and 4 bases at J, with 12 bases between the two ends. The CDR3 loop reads CASSGAGYGNTIYF. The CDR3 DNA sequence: TGTGCCAGCAGTGGGGCAGGGTACGGAAACACCATATATTTT.